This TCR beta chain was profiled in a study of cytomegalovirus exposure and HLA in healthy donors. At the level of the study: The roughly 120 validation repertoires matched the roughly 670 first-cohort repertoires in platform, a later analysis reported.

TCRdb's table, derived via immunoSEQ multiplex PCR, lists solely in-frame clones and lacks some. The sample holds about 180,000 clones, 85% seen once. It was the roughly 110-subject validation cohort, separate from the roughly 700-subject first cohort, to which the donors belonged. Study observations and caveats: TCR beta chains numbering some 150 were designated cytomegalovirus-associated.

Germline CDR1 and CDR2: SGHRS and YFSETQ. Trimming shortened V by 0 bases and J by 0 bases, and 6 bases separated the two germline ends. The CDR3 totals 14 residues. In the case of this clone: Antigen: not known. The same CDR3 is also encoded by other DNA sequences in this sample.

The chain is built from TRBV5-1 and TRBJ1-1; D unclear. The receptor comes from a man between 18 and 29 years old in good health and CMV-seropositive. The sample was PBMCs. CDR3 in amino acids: CASSLGAMNTEAFF. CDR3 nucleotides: TGCGCCAGCAGCTTGGGGGCCATGAACACTGAAGCTTTCTTT.